This passage covers 29 T cell receptor beta chains from one sample sequenced in a study of shared clonotypes between healthy human individuals. TCRdb's table, derived via immunoSEQ multiplex PCR, lists solely in-frame clones and lacks some. The sample holds 150,000 to 200,000 clones, over 85% seen once. Material: naive CD4+ T cells sorted from blood. Subset noted: CD45RA+ positively selected. The source of these receptors is a woman between 25 and 40 years old in good health.

The chain couples TRBV7-2 to TRBJ2-7, with D hard to call. The V end was cut by 10 bases, the J end by 2 bases, with 15 bases between. This CDR3 spans 13 amino acids. CDR1 is SGHTA, CDR2 FQGNSA, per germline. CDR3 loop: CATGPPSAYEQYF. The CDR3 DNA reads TGTGCCACCGGGCCGCCCTCGGCCTACGAGCAGTACTTC. Filled out from reference TRBV7-2 and TRBJ2-7, the complete variable domain reads GAGVSQSPSNKVTEKGKDVELRCDPISGHTALYWYRQSLGQGLEFLIYFQGNSAPDKSGLPSDRFSAERTGGSVSTLTIQRTQQEDSAVYLCATGPPSAYEQYFGPGTRLTVT.

V is TRBV6-1 and J is TRBJ2-7; a weak D match, TRBD2 (6 bases). The CDR3 loop spans 15 amino acids. Germline values: CDR1 MNHNS, CDR2 SASEGT. The V gene lost 8 bases and the J gene lost 5 bases, with 22 bases spanning the gap. In nucleotides, the CDR3 is TGTGCCAGCCTCGAGCCCGTCGGGACTGGCGACGAGCAGTACTTC. Translated, it gives CASLEPVGTGDEQYF.

The V gene is TRBV15, the J gene TRBJ2-7; TRBD2 matches 7 bases. V lost 0 bases to trimming and J lost 0 bases; unmatched junction nucleotides: 5. The CDR3 is 16 amino acids. Looked up from germline, CDR1 is LNHNV and CDR2 is YYDKDF (reference sequence). CDR3 residues: CATSRDYGRNSYEQYF. The DNA for the CDR3 is TGTGCCACCAGCAGAGATTACGGGAGGAACTCCTACGAGCAGTACTTC.

The J gene is TRBJ1-6, the V gene TRBV4-1; D gene ambiguous. Germline CDR1 reads MGHRA; CDR2 reads YSYEKL. The CDR3 extends over 15 amino acids. Between the trimmed V and J ends, which lost 2 bases and 8 bases, there was a span of 13 bases. The CDR3: CASSQFKARDSPLHF. CDR3 DNA: TGCGCCAGCAGCCAATTCAAGGCGAGGGATTCACCCCTCCACTTT.

V usage is TRBV5-1 and J usage is TRBJ2-1; D is perhaps TRBD2 (6 bases). There are 16 residues in the CDR3. V gave up 4 bases and J gave up 2 bases, with 16 bases separating them. Per the germline V gene, CDR1 is SGHRS and CDR2 is YFSETQ. The CDR3 DNA sequence: TGCGCCAGCAGCACGGCCGGGAGTCCCACCTACAATGAGCAGTTCTTC. The encoded protein is CASSTAGSPTYNEQFF.

The chain has TRBV20-1 and TRBJ1-2, with 7 bases lining up with TRBD1. V trimming: 5 bases; J trimming: 6 bases; junction bases outside the gene matches: 3. CDR1 and CDR2 from the germline V gene are DFQATT and SNEGSKA (reference sequence). This CDR3 region has 11 residues. The CDR3 coding sequence is TGCAGTGCTCGACAGGGTCATGGCTACACCTTC. As protein: CSARQGHGYTF.

J is TRBJ1-1 and V is TRBV28; possible D gene TRBD1, 5 bases. CDR3 size: 11 residues. The V gene lost 5 bases and the J gene lost 10 bases, with 11 bases spanning the gap. The V gene's germline CDR1 is MDHEN and CDR2 SYDVKM. CDR3: CASSIGTGAFF. For the CDR3, the DNA is TGTGCCAGCAGTATCGGGACCGGAGCTTTCTTT.

This clone was picked up one time. This chain connects TRBV19 to TRBJ2-1, with D maybe TRBD2 (6 bases). The V end was cut by 5 bases, the J end by 1 base, with 21 bases between. The CDR3 length is 18 residues. Looked up from germline, CDR1 is LNHDA and CDR2 is SQIVND (reference sequence). The CDR3 spells CASSPSLALAVSYNEQFF. Here the CDR3 DNA reads TGTGCCAGTAGTCCTTCCCTGGCGTTAGCGGTTTCCTACAATGAGCAGTTCTTC.

This clone was observed once. V gene TRBV5-1 combines with J gene TRBJ1-1, with D hard to call. The germline gives CDR1 SGHRS, CDR2 YFSETQ. This CDR3 is 14 amino acids long. V lost 3 bases, J lost 4 bases, and 13 bases lay in between. The DNA of the CDR3 is TGCGCCAGCAGCTCTGCTGGAGGTGGCACTGAAGCTTTCTTT. Amino acid sequence: CASSSAGGGTEAFF.

V and J are TRBV25-1 and TRBJ1-2; 11 positions match TRBD1. CDR1 and CDR2 from the germline V gene are MGHDK and SYGVNS. Losses at the gene ends were 1 base for V and 8 bases for J; bases not matched to a gene: 6. The CDR3 contains 15 residues. The CDR3 is CASSESGTGGGGYTF. In nucleotides, the CDR3 is TGTGCCAGCAGTGAATCTGGGACAGGGGGGGGCGGCTACACCTTC.

The chain carries TRBV7-2 and TRBJ2-7; D is uncertain. Trimming cost V 1 base and J 2 bases, with 6 bases left between them. Germline CDR1 is SGHTA and CDR2 is FQGNSA. The CDR3 runs 13 residues. The CDR3 bases are TGTGCCAGCAGCTTAGTGCAGGCCTACGAGCAGTACTTC. Translated: CASSLVQAYEQYF.

J is TRBJ2-7 and V is TRBV2; D may be TRBD1 or TRBD2 (5 bases each). Germline V gene sequence: CDR1 SNHLY, CDR2 FYNNEI. CDR3 size: 16 residues. Trimming stripped 7 bases from V and 2 bases from J, with 21 bases between. The DNA for the CDR3 is TGTGCCAGCACCGTGAGTATGAGGGGAAGGGCCTACGAGCAGTACTTC. The encoded protein is CASTVSMRGRAYEQYF. Looking up the rest from reference TRBV2 and TRBJ2-7 gives the full variable domain: EPEVTQTPSHQVTQMGQEVILRCVPISNHLYFYWYRQILGQKVEFLVSFYNNEISEKSEIFDDQFSVERPDGSNFTLKIRSTKLEDSAMYFCASTVSMRGRAYEQYFGPGTRLTVT.

This chain connects TRBV30 to TRBJ1-1, with a weak D call TRBD1 (5 bases). Germline CDR1 reads GTSNPN; CDR2 reads SVGIG (reference sequence). The CDR3 is 12 amino acids. Trimming took off 0 bases at V and 9 bases at J, with 11 bases between the two ends. CDR3 nucleotide sequence: TGTGCCTGGAGTGTGGGTCCAGGGCAAGCTTTCTTT. This encodes CAWSVGPGQAFF.

CDR3 residues: CASSSRLAASRSYEQYF. For the CDR3, the DNA is TGTGCCAGCAGCTCGAGACTAGCGGCCTCCCGATCCTACGAGCAGTACTTC. The J gene is TRBJ2-7, the V gene TRBV5-4; 9 nucleotides match TRBD2. This CDR3 is 17 amino acids long. The germline V gene encodes CDR1 SGHNT and CDR2 YYREEE (reference sequence). Germline trimming cut 3 bases from V and 1 base from J; bases unmatched to any gene: 11.

This rearrangement joins TRBV5-1 to TRBJ2-5; 9 bases match TRBD1. Trimming removed 4 bases from V and 0 bases from J; junction bases left unmatched: 4. This CDR3 region has 15 residues. In germline, CDR1 is SGHRS, CDR2 YFSETQ. The CDR3 coding sequence is TGCGCCAGCAGCCAACAGGGGGCGAACCAAGAGACCCAGTACTTC. Translated, it gives CASSQQGANQETQYF.

V and J are TRBV6-6 and TRBJ2-7; TRBD2 agrees at 14 bases. Germline-derived CDR1 and CDR2 are MNHNY and SVGAGI (reference sequence). The CDR3 runs 14 residues. V trimming: 2 bases; J trimming: 6 bases; junction bases outside the gene matches: 0. CDR3 loop: CASSYGLAGGEQYF. CDR3 nucleotide sequence: TGTGCCAGCAGTTACGGACTAGCGGGGGGCGAGCAGTACTTC.

This chain uses TRBV6-5 with TRBJ1-2, with D possibly matching TRBD1 (6 bases). V was trimmed by 8 bases and J by 8 bases, leaving 15 bases between them. The germline gives CDR1 MNHEY, CDR2 SVGAGI. CDR3 size: 12 residues. The CDR3 nucleotides read TGTGCCAGCCGTACAGGGATCAGCGGCTACACCTTC. Its translation is CASRTGISGYTF.

This clone was recorded once. The chain combines TRBV6-1 with TRBJ2-5, with D perhaps matching TRBD1 (6 bases). With the DNA end fitting TRBJ2-7 better, the J assignment may be wrong. CDR3 length: 11 amino acids. Germline loops: CDR1 MNHNS, CDR2 SASEGT. The CDR3 is CASKQGHEQYF. The CDR3 DNA is TGTGCCAGCAAACAGGGCCACGAGCAGTACTTC.

The rearrangement joins TRBV28 to TRBJ2-7, with 7 bases identical to TRBD1. Germline V gene lookup returns CDR1 MDHEN and CDR2 SYDVKM. The J segment lost 3 bases and the V segment lost 2 bases, leaving 13 bases of the junction unmatched. There are 17 residues in the CDR3. CDR3 loop: CASSLKIVKGAGYEQYF. The DNA for the CDR3 is TGTGCCAGCAGTTTAAAGATAGTAAAGGGGGCGGGCTACGAGCAGTACTTC.

V gene TRBV18 combines with J gene TRBJ1-5; no reliable D call. The germline gives CDR1 KGHSH, CDR2 LQKENI. The CDR3 sequence is 14 residues long. Trimming removed 1 base at V and 2 bases at J, with 6 bases between. The CDR3 coding sequence is TGTGCCAGCTCACCACGCACGGGCAATCAGCCCCAGCATTTT. It is translated as CASSPRTGNQPQHF.

This chain connects TRBV5-1 to TRBJ2-7; the D gene is possibly TRBD1 (6 bases). Germline-derived CDR1 and CDR2 are SGHRS and YFSETQ. The V end lost 3 bases, the J end lost 1 base, and 11 bases lay between the germline ends. The CDR3 loop spans 14 amino acids. CDR3 nucleotide sequence: TGCGCCAGCAGCTCCGGACAGTCATCCTACGAGCAGTACTTC. Protein product: CASSSGQSSYEQYF.

In this sample, this clone turned up once. J is TRBJ2-7 and V is TRBV6-5; D tentatively reads TRBD1 or TRBD2 (5 bases each). V lost 6 bases and J lost 4, with 16 bases in between. This CDR3 is 14 amino acids long. CDR1 and CDR2 from the germline V gene are MNHEY and SVGAGI. The CDR3 DNA is TGTGCCAGCAGGGATCCGGGACGGTCTTACGAGCAGTACTTC. This encodes CASRDPGRSYEQYF.

CDR3 in amino acids: CASRGDGSPNYGYTF. As DNA, the CDR3 is TGTGCCAGCAGGGGGGACGGATCTCCTAACTATGGCTACACCTTC. This chain uses TRBV28 with TRBJ1-2; weak D call: TRBD1 (5 bases). Germline values: CDR1 MDHEN, CDR2 SYDVKM. V dropped 6 bases and J dropped 0 bases, with 14 bases sitting between them. This CDR3 comprises 15 residues.

This chain links TRBV5-1 with TRBJ1-2; 7 positions match TRBD1. The germline gives CDR1 SGHRS, CDR2 YFSETQ. This CDR3 has 15 amino acids. The V and J ends lost 1 base and 6 bases, in that order; junction bases with no gene match: 9. For the CDR3, the DNA is TGCGCCAGCAGCTTGCAAAGACAGGGAGGGGATGGCTACACCTTC. This gives the protein CASSLQRQGGDGYTF. Looking up the rest from reference TRBV5-1 and TRBJ1-2 gives the full variable domain: KAGVTQTPRYLIKTRGQQVTLSCSPISGHRSVSWYQQTPGQGLQFLFEYFSETQRNKGNFPGRFSGRQFSNSRSEMNVSTLELGDSALYLCASSLQRQGGDGYTFGSGTRLTVV.

This chain links TRBV6-5 with TRBJ1-5, with 9 bases lining up with TRBD1. CDR3 length: 15 residues. J gave up 4 bases and V 4 bases, and 5 bases lay outside the gene matches. CDR1 is MNHEY and CDR2 is SVGAGI in the germline V gene. The CDR3, as DNA: TGTGCCAGCAGTTCGGACAGGGGTCGAAATCAGCCCCAGCATTTT. This sequence encodes CASSSDRGRNQPQHF.

The chain links TRBV2 to TRBJ1-5, with a tentative D call TRBD1 (6 bases). The CDR3 has 14 residues. With 6 bases removed from V and 5 bases from J, the gap between germline ends came to 14 bases. The germline CDR1 and CDR2 sequences are SNHLY and FYNNEI. The CDR3 spells CASSREGGDQPQHF. CDR3 in DNA: TGTGCCAGCAGCCGCGAGGGGGGCGATCAGCCCCAGCATTTT.

The gene calls are TRBV27 and TRBJ2-7, with a tentative D call TRBD2 (5 bases). Germline V gene data show CDR1 as MNHEY and CDR2 as SMNVEV (reference sequence). Trimming pared 3 bases from V and 6 bases from J, leaving 9 bases between. The CDR3 contains 12 residues. CDR3: CASSFRGGEQYF. CDR3 nucleotide sequence: TGTGCCAGCAGTTTCCGAGGAGGCGAGCAGTACTTC.

The V and J genes are TRBV28 and TRBJ2-1; TRBD2 might be the D (6 bases). This CDR3 spans 15 amino acids. V lost 1 base and J 8 bases, leaving 15 bases between the germline ends. CDR1 and CDR2 from the germline V gene are MDHEN and SYDVKM. The CDR3 region is CASSLYGVGGDEQFF. The CDR3 DNA is TGTGCCAGCAGTTTATATGGTGTGGGGGGAGATGAGCAGTTCTTC.

V usage is TRBV19 and J usage is TRBJ2-7, with a weak D call TRBD1 (6 bases). The ends were cut back, 6 bases at V and 3 bases at J, with 15 bases in the middle. Germline V gives CDR1 LNHDA, CDR2 SQIVND (reference sequence). The length of the CDR3 is 14 residues. CDR3 loop: CASRSSDRYYEQYF. The DNA of the CDR3 is TGTGCCAGTAGGTCTAGTGACAGGTACTACGAGCAGTACTTC.